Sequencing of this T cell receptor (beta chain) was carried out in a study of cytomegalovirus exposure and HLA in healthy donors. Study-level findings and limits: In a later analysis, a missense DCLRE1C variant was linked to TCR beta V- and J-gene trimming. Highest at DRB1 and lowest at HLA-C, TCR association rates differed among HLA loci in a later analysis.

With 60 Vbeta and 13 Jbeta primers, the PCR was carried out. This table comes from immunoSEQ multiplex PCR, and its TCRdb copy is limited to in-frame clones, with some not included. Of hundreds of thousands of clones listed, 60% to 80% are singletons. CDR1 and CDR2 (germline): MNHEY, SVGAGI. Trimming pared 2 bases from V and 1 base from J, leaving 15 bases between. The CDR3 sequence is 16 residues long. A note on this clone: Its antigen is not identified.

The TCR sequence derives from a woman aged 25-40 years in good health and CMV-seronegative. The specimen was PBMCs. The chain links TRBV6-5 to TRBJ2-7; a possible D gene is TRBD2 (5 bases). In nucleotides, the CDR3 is TGTGCCAGCAGTTACGAGGGTTGGCAGGTTTCCTACGAGCAGTACTTC. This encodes CASSYEGWQVSYEQYF.